This T cell receptor beta chain originates from a study of long-term antiretroviral therapy in people with HIV. Assay version v3.0 of immunoSEQ was used, and it was run at survey level. Profiling relied on immunoSEQ multiplex PCR, and the TCRdb table lists in-frame clones only, not all of them. The table shows 35,000 to 45,000 clones, with roughly 80% occurring only once. Study-wide points: Subsequent to ART, diversity was augmented yet persisted below that of transplant donor controls. Documentation of ART adherence, viral resistance or therapy changes was absent.

This clone showed up just once. The antigen is unknown. The CDR3 has 15 amino acids. Trimming took off 6 bases at V and 2 bases at J, with 16 bases between the two ends. CDR1 is LNHDA, CDR2 SQIVND, per germline (reference sequence). V and J are TRBV19 and TRBJ1-1; D is possibly TRBD1 (6 bases). This clonotype was obtained from a man between 18 and 35 years old with HIV. Source: unsorted PBMCs, taken 0.3 years after starting antiretroviral therapy. The CDR3 region has the DNA TGTGCCAGTAGGACTGGACAGTCTCTAAACACTGAAGCTTTCTTT. This gives the protein CASRTGQSLNTEAFF. The entire variable domain, with the rest obtained from reference TRBV19 and TRBJ1-1, is as follows: DGGITQSPKYLFRKEGQNVTLSCEQNLNHDAMYWYRQDPGQGLRLIYYSQIVNDFQKGDIAEGYSVSREKKESFPLTVTSAQKNPTAFYLCASRTGQSLNTEAFFGQGTRLTVV.